Below, 8 T cell receptor beta chains from the same sample are listed, as sequenced in a study of T-cell memory formation after mild COVID-19 (dated by TCRdb to 2020 to 2023). Receptor amplification or capture employed 5' RACE. The run used an Illumina NovaSeq 6000. In-frame beta chains were kept once TCRdb had trimmed the public reads at Q25 with fastp and called clones with MiXCR. CDR3 protein sequences are deduplicated, and each keeps its most common genes and DNA. The sample profile shows approximately 290,000 distinct CDR3 sequences; under 8.5% of them were found once. In total, the top ten clones hold around a fifth of the sample. The sample was PBMCs or a T cell subset sorted from them (not recorded which). These receptors were obtained from a man between 18 and 35 years old who had mild COVID-19 (a few samples of this study predate the infection). The sample titles of this study are shuffled in the database, so cell type and time point are left out; the donor was told from shared clones.

This clonotype was picked up many times. The V gene is TRBV12-3 or TRBV12-4, the J gene TRBJ1-1; D gene uncertain. The CDR3 has 14 amino acids. V was pared by 1 base and J by 3 bases, with 9 bases between. CDR3 in amino acids: CASSLVRPDTEAFF. CDR3 coding DNA: TGTGCCAGCAGTTTAGTCCGGCCGGACACTGAAGCTTTCTTT.

This clonotype was detected ten times or more. The chain recombines TRBV25-1 with TRBJ1-2; 11 bases map to TRBD1. In germline, CDR1 is MGHDK, CDR2 SYGVNS. CDR3 length: 14 amino acids. With V trimmed by 9 bases and J by 4 bases, 7 bases remained unmatched. In nucleotides, the CDR3 is TGTGCCAGTGATCCGGGGACAGGGGGCTATGGCTACACCTTC. Protein sequence: CASDPGTGGYGYTF.

There are a few counts of this clonotype. This chain links TRBV12-3 or TRBV12-4 with TRBJ1-5, with TRBD1 identical over 7 bases. V dropped 6 bases and J dropped 6; count of bases not matched to a gene: 8. This CDR3 is built from 14 residues. The CDR3 protein is CASSSDRVGQPQHF. The CDR3 bases are TGTGCCAGCAGCTCAGACAGGGTGGGTCAGCCCCAGCATTTT.

This clonotype occurred many times. The genes are TRBV12-3 or TRBV12-4 and TRBJ2-1, with D maybe TRBD1 (6 bases). Trimming removed 6 bases at V and 0 bases at J, with 18 bases between. The CDR3 loop spans 17 amino acids. CDR3 nucleotides: TGTGCCAGCAGGCCTTTGAGGGACACCAGCTCCTACAATGAGCAGTTCTTC. Translating gives CASRPLRDTSSYNEQFF.

The chain joins TRBV7-2 to TRBJ2-5, with D hard to call. The CDR3 is made up of 15 amino acids. Trimming cost V 1 base and J 4 bases, with 13 bases left between them. The germline V gene has CDR1 SGHTA and CDR2 FQGNSA. CDR3 sequence reads: CASSLVSLGGETQYF. For the CDR3, the DNA is TGTGCCAGCAGCTTAGTAAGCCTAGGTGGAGAGACCCAGTACTTC.

V and J are TRBV4-3 and TRBJ2-7, with D tentatively TRBD1 (5 bases). The germline CDR1 and CDR2 sequences are LGHNA and YSLEER. Trimming shortened V by 2 bases and J by 0 bases, and 14 bases separated the two germline ends. The CDR3 contains 16 residues. The CDR3 nucleotides read TGCGCCAGCAGCCAAACAACAGGTGGGGCCTCCTACGAGCAGTACTTC. Protein sequence: CASSQTTGGASYEQYF.

Only a few counts were recorded for this clonotype. The chain links TRBV19 to TRBJ2-7; D unclear. The CDR3 length is 15 residues. V lost 1 base and J 0 bases, leaving 10 bases between the germline ends. Germline CDR1 and CDR2: LNHDA and SQIVND (reference sequence). The CDR3 loop reads CASSIVSSGSYEQYF. Written as DNA, the CDR3 is TGTGCCAGTAGTATAGTTTCCTCCGGCTCCTACGAGCAGTACTTC.

This chain uses TRBV20-1 with TRBJ2-3; D perhaps matches TRBD2 (6 bases). Germline loops: CDR1 DFQATT, CDR2 SNEGSKA (reference sequence). The V gene lost 3 bases and the J gene lost 6 bases, with 19 bases spanning the gap. There are 15 residues in the CDR3. As DNA, the CDR3 is TGCAGTGCTAGCGTGGGACCTGCGGGATGGGATACGCAGTATTTT. This encodes CSASVGPAGWDTQYF.